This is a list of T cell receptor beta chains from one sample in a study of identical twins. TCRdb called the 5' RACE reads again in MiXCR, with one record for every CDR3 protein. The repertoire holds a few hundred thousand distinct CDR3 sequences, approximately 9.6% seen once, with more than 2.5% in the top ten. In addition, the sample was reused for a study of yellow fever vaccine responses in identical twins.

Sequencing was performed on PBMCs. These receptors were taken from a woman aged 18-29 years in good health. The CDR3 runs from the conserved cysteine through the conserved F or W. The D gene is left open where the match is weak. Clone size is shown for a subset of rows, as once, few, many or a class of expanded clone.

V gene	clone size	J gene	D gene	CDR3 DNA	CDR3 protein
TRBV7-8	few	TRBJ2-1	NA	TGTGCCAGCAGCAAATGGGCCTTGAGGGGAAATGAGCAGTTCTTC	CASSKWALRGNEQFF
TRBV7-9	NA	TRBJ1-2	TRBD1	TGTGCCAGCAGCTTAGGGACAGGGGCGCCAGATGGCTACACCTTC	CASSLGTGAPDGYTF
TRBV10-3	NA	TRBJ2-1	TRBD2	TGTGCCATCGGGGCAGCGGGGAGCCCCTACAATGAGCAGTTCTTC	CAIGAAGSPYNEQFF
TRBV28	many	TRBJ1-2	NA	TGTGCCAGCAACACAATTTACTGGATGGACTATGGCTACACCTTC	CASNTIYWMDYGYTF
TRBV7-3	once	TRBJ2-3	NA	TGTGCCAGCAGCTCTGGGGGACCGGATACGCAGTATTTT	CASSSGGPDTQYF
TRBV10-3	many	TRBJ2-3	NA	TGTGCCATCCATGAGGGCTCCTCGAGCACAGATACGCAGTATTTT	CAIHEGSSSTDTQYF
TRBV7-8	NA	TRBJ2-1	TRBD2	TGTGCCAGCAGCTTATCTTTAGGGACTAGCTTTGAGCAGTTCTTC	CASSLSLGTSFEQFF
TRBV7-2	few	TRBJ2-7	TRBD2	TGTGCCAGCAGCCCCCGCGGGACTAGCGGTTCCTACGAGCAGTACTTC	CASSPRGTSGSYEQYF
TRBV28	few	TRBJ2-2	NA	TGTGCCAGCAGTTTGCCCCAGGCGAACACCGGGGAGCTGTTTTTT	CASSLPQANTGELFF
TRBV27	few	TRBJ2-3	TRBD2	TGTGCCAGCAGTTTCCTTAGCGGGGGGCCCACAGATACGCAGTATTTT	CASSFLSGGPTDTQYF
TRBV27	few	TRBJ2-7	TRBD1	TGTGCCAGCAGTCCGGGACAGACTCTTTACGAGCAGTACTTC	CASSPGQTLYEQYF
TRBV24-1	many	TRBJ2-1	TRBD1	TGTGCCACCCGCGGGACAGGGGGCCTCGATGAGCAGTTCTTC	CATRGTGGLDEQFF
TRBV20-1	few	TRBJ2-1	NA	TGCAGTGCTAGCGACAATGAGCAGTTCTTC	CSASDNEQFF
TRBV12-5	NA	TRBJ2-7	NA	TGTGCTAGTGGTCAGGAGGGAGACTACGAGCAGTACTTC	CASGQEGDYEQYF
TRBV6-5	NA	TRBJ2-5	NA	TGTGCCAGCTGTTACTCTCGGGCAGGGGAAGAGACCCAGTACTTC	CASCYSRAGEETQYF
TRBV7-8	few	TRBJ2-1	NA	TGTGCCAGCAGCTTAGTACCGCCAAGACTAGGAGCGGATGAGCAGTTCTTC	CASSLVPPRLGADEQFF
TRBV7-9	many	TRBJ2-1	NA	TGTGCCAGCAGCTTTTCGGGGGCTTACAATGAGCAGTTCTTC	CASSFSGAYNEQFF
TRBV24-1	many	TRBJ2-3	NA	TGTGCCACCAGTGACGAGAGGGACTCCACAGATACGCAGTATTTT	CATSDERDSTDTQYF
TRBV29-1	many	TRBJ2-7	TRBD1	TGCAGCGTTGAAGCTTCGACAGGGGTGAAAAGGCAGTACTTC	CSVEASTGVKRQYF
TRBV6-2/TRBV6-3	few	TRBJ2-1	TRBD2	TGTGCCAGCAGTTACTCTGGTGGGAGGGCCCCCAATGAGCAGTTCTTC	CASSYSGGRAPNEQFF
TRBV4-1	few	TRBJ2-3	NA	TGCGCCAGCAGCCAAGCGCCCGGGGGTGCTGGGAGCACAGATACGCAGTATTTT	CASSQAPGGAGSTDTQYF
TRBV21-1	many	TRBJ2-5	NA	TGTGCCAGCAGCAAAGGGGGGACAGGCCACCAAGAGACCCAGTACTTC	CASSKGGTGHQETQYF
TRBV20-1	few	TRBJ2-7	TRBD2	TGCAGTGCTAGGACTAGCTGGGAGCAGTACTTC	CSARTSWEQYF
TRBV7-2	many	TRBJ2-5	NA	TGTGCCAGCAGCTTAGTAAGGCAGGGTGGGACCCAGTACTTC	CASSLVRQGGTQYF
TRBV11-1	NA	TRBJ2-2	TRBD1	TGTGCCCAATTAAAGGACGCCCGGGACAGGGCGTTTCCCGGGGAGCTGTTTTTT	CAQLKDARDRAFPGELFF
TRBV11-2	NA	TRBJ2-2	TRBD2	TGTGCCAGCAGCCTAATAGTGGGAGGATCTAGCGGGAGAGTCGGGGAGCTGTTTTTT	CASSLIVGGSSGRVGELFF
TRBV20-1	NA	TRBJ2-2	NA	TGCAGTGCTACTCGAACCGGGACCATGAACACCGGGGAGCTGTTTTTT	CSATRTGTMNTGELFF
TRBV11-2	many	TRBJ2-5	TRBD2	TGTGCCAGCAGCCCTGGGACTAGCGTTCGGGTGGAGACCCAGTACTTC	CASSPGTSVRVETQYF
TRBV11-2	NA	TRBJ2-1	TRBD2	TGTGCCAGCAGCTTAGAAGGGACTAGCAAAGGGGGCGGGAATGAGCAGTTCTTC	CASSLEGTSKGGGNEQFF
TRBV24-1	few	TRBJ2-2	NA	TGTGCCACCAGTGATTTTCGACAGGCGGTGAACACCGGGGAGCTGTTTTTT	CATSDFRQAVNTGELFF
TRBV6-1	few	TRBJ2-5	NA	TGTGCCAGCAAGGGACTTCTGGACAGCCAAGAGACCCAGTACTTC	CASKGLLDSQETQYF
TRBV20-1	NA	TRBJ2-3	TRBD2	TGCAGTGCTAGCGCGGGAGGGTTGAGCACAGATACGCAGTATTTT	CSASAGGLSTDTQYF
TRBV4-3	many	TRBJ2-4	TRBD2	TGCGCCAGCAGCCAAGAAATAACGGCTAGCGGTAAGGAAAACATTCAGTACTTC	CASSQEITASGKENIQYF
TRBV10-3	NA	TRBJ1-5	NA	TGTGCCGCCGGCGTGGGAGGGCACAATCAGCCCCAGCATTTT	CAAGVGGHNQPQHF
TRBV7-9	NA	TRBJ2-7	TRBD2	TGTGCCAGCAGCTTAGAACAGCGGGGGGGAACCTACGAGCAGTACTTC	CASSLEQRGGTYEQYF
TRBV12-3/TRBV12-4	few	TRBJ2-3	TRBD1	TGTGCCAGCAGATACAGACAGGGCTCAGATACGCAGTATTTT	CASRYRQGSDTQYF
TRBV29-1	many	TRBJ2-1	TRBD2	TGCAGCGCAATAGCGGGAGGAACCTACAATGAGCAGTTCTTC	CSAIAGGTYNEQFF
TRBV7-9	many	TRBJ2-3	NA	TGTGCCAGCAGCCCCCAGACAGATACGCAGTATTTT	CASSPQTDTQYF
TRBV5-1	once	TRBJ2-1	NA	TGCGCCAGCAGCTTGGCCAGGAGACTATCCAATGAGCAGTTCTTC	CASSLARRLSNEQFF
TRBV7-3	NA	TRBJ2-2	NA	TGTGCCACTCAATCCTCCGGGACAAGGGGTTCCGGGGAGCTGTTTTTT	CATQSSGTRGSGELFF
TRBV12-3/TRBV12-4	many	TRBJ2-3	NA	TGTGCCAGCAGCTATGACCCTTCCGATACGCAGTATTTT	CASSYDPSDTQYF
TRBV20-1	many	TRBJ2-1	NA	TGCAGTGCTATCTCCGCGGGGATCCCAAACAATGAGCAGTTCTTC	CSAISAGIPNNEQFF
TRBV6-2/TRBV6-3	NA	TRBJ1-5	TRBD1	TGTGCCAGCAGTAGGGGACAGGGCAGAAATCAGCCCCAGCATTTT	CASSRGQGRNQPQHF
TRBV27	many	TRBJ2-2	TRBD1	TGTGCCAGCAGTTTTAGGACAGGGGGCACCGGGGAGCTGTTTTTT	CASSFRTGGTGELFF
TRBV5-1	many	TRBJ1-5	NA	TGCGCCAGCAGCTTGGGGGGTGTGAATCAGCCCCAGCATTTT	CASSLGGVNQPQHF
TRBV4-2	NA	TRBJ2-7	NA	TGTGCCAGCACAGGACCCGCTTACCGGGACAGCCAAGGGAGGAGCTCCTACGAGCAGTACTTC	CASTGPAYRDSQGRSSYEQYF
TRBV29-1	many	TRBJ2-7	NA	TGCAGCGTTGTCCGCCCGGGTGTAAGCGGATACGAGCAGTACTTC	CSVVRPGVSGYEQYF
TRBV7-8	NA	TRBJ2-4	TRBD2	TGTGCCAGCAGCACCCGTCATAGCGGGCTCCTAGCCAAAAACATTCAGTACTTC	CASSTRHSGLLAKNIQYF
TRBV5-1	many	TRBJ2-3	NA	TGCGCCAGCAGCTTCGAGATTCAAGTCTCAGATACGCAGTATTTT	CASSFEIQVSDTQYF
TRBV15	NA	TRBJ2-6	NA	TGTGCCACCAGCACCCGACTGGGATCTGGGGCCAACGTCCTGACTTTC	CATSTRLGSGANVLTF
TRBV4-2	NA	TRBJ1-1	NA	TGTGCCAGCAGCCAAGCAAGATCGGGCACTGAAGCTTTCTTT	CASSQARSGTEAFF
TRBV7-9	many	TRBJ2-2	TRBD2	TGTGCCAGCAGTTTCACTAGCGGGGGTACCGGGGAGCTGTTTTTT	CASSFTSGGTGELFF
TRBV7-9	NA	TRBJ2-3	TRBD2	TGTGCCAGCCCCACCCCGGGACTAGCCACAGATACGCAGTATTTT	CASPTPGLATDTQYF
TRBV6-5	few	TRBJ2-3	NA	TGTGCCAGCAGTTACTCTAAAACAGGGTCCGATACGCAGTATTTT	CASSYSKTGSDTQYF
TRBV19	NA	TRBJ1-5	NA	TGTGCCAGTAGTATCCACTCGGGGGCGGTTGATCCCCAGCATTTT	CASSIHSGAVDPQHF
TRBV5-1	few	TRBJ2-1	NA	TGCGCCAGCAGAATGGAACCCTCCTACAATGAGCAGTTCTTC	CASRMEPSYNEQFF
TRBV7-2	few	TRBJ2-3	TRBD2	TGTGCCAGCAGCCTGGGGGGACTAGCGGGACCCAATACGCAGTATTTT	CASSLGGLAGPNTQYF
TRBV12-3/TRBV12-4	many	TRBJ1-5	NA	TGTGCCAGCAGTTACCTGACAGGTCCGTCGTGGACCCAGCATTTT	CASSYLTGPSWTQHF
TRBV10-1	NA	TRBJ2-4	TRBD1	TGCGCCAGCAGTGCTGGACAGGGATTAGAAAACATTCAGTACTTC	CASSAGQGLENIQYF